The 14 T cell receptor beta chains below were found in one sample sequenced in a study of CD8+CD57+ T cells in acquired aplastic anemia. CDR3 and TCR beta VDJ profiling relied on genomic DNA as the template. MiXCR, applied by TCRdb to the reads, yields one record per CDR3 protein. The repertoire includes 200,000 to 300,000 distinct CDR3 sequences, 82% of them detected once, and roughly 42% sits in the top ten. Individuals selected for sequencing had exhibited CD8+CD57+ cell expansion on flow cytometry. The sample was sorted CD4+, CD8+, or CD8+CD57+ T cells (not recorded which) from PBMCs. These receptors all stem from a human donor with aplastic anemia.

Remarks on this clonotype: Germline is not matched at one junction end, which may reflect a read error. This chain uses TRBV7-9 with TRBJ2-5; either TRBD1 or TRBD2 may supply D (5 bases each). There are 14 residues in the CDR3. Germline CDR1 and CDR2: SEHNR and FQNEAQ (reference sequence). CDR3 region: CATSRGSDQGTEYF. The CDR3 coding sequence is TGTGCCACCAGCAGAGGGTCAGACCAAGGGACGGAGTACTTC.

The rearrangement joins TRBV12-3 or TRBV12-4 to TRBJ1-1, with D possibly being TRBD1 (5 bases). This CDR3 is built from 15 residues. Trimming removed 5 bases from V and 7 bases from J, with 20 bases in between. This CDR3 is CASSVTDPRGVEAFF. DNA of the CDR3: TGTGCCAGCAGTGTTACCGACCCCCGGGGCGTTGAAGCTTTCTTT.

The gene calls are TRBV2 and TRBJ2-1, with 7 nucleotides matching TRBD2. The junction had 17 bases not matched to a gene; V was cut back by 6 bases and J by 12 bases. Per the germline V gene, CDR1 is SNHLY and CDR2 is FYNNEI. The CDR3 is 15 residues long. The CDR3: CASSPSGSRNDTQFF. The CDR3 region has the DNA TGTGCCAGCAGCCCTAGCGGCTCACGGAACGATACGCAGTTCTTC.

CDR3 bases: TGTGCCACCAGCAGAGATAAGTCGACAGGGCGGTACACCTTC. It specifies CATSRDKSTGRYTF. The chain joins TRBV15 to TRBJ1-2; 7 bases are shared with TRBD1. Per germline, CDR1 LNHNV and CDR2 YYDKDF (reference sequence). Trimming at V came to 0 bases and at J to 11 bases, leaving 9 bases not matched to a gene. The CDR3 covers 14 residues.

The sample holds one count of this clonotype. The chain couples TRBV7-3 to TRBJ2-3; TRBD2 matches at 9 bases. This CDR3 has 14 amino acids. Unmatched junction bases numbered 13, after V lost 5 bases and J lost 13 bases. Germline lookup yields CDR1 SGHTA and CDR2 FQGTGA. Written as DNA, the CDR3 is TGTGCCAGCAGCCAAGCGGGAGGTCCCGACAAGGAGTATTTT. Translated, it gives CASSQAGGPDKEYF.

A word on this clonotype: The junction and the germline gene differ at one end; a read error may be behind it. The chain is built from TRBV7-8 and TRBJ2-5, with D perhaps matching TRBD2 (5 bases). Germline V CDR1 and CDR2: SGHVS, FQNEAQ. CDR3 length: 14 amino acids. The CDR3 DNA reads TGTGCCAGCAGCATAGCGTGCAGTCAAGATACCCAGTATTTC. Translation: CASSIACSQDTQYF.

This clonotype was counted many times. At one boundary the junction diverges from the germline segment, which might be a read error. The rearrangement joins TRBV4-2 to TRBJ1-5, with D maybe TRBD1 (5 bases). CDR3 size: 13 residues. CDR1 is LGHNA, CDR2 YNFKEQ, per germline. The CDR3 nucleotides read TGCGCCAGCAGCCAGGAAGGGACTCAGCCCCAGCATTTT. This translates into CASSQEGTQPQHF.

The chain combines TRBV7-9 with TRBJ1-4; possibly TRBD1 for D (6 bases). This CDR3 comprises 15 residues. The V end was cut by 6 bases, the J end by 7 bases, with 18 bases between. The V gene's germline CDR1 is SEHNR and CDR2 FQNEAQ (reference sequence). The CDR3 DNA sequence: TGTGCCAGCAGGATCCGGGACAACTCAGGTGAAAAACTGTTTTTT. It translates to CASRIRDNSGEKLFF.

Points on this clonotype: One end of the junction is discordant with germline, which a read error may explain. The V call is TRBV5-1, the J call TRBJ2-4; D is unresolved. The CDR3 length is 12 residues. Germline loops: CDR1 SGHRS, CDR2 YFSETQ. CDR3 loop: CASGVAGNIEYF. The CDR3 DNA sequence: TGCGCCAGCGGCGTAGCTGGGAACATTGAGTACTTC.

Details on this clonotype: One end of the junction varies from germline; a read error may be responsible. The chain uses TRBV11-1 and TRBJ2-1, with TRBD1 as a possible D gene (10 bases). Germline CDR1 SGHAT, CDR2 FQDESV (reference sequence). The CDR3 is made up of 17 amino acids. The CDR3, as DNA: TGCGCCAGCAGCCCCGGGACAGGGGTTAGCGGGGGCAATGAGCAGTTCTTC. It translates to CASSPGTGVSGGNEQFF.

Concerning this clonotype itself: The DNA is left out, because the CDR3 cannot be placed on it with certainty; the CDR3 is given as TCRdb lists it. The genes are TRBV9 and TRBJ2-7. The CDR3 extends over 16 residues, inclusive of both ends. Germline CDR1 and CDR2: SGDLS and YYNGEE. The CDR3 reads CASRAASETQYFEQYV.

This clonotype has only a few counts. The chain carries TRBV19 and TRBJ2-1, with D possibly being TRBD1 (5 bases). The CDR3 extends over 14 amino acids. The V and J ends lost 7 bases and 7 bases respectively, with 17 bases between them. The germline V gene encodes CDR1 LNHDA and CDR2 SQIVND (reference sequence). Written as DNA, the CDR3 is TGTGCCAGTACCCAAGGTGGCAGGGCGAATGAGCAGTTCTTC. Translation gives CASTQGGRANEQFF.

V is TRBV5-6 and J is TRBJ2-1; maybe TRBD2 (6 bases). The CDR3 spans 15 residues. The germline V gene has CDR1 SGHDT and CDR2 YYEEEE. Trimming removed 0 bases at V and 4 bases at J, with 11 bases between. The CDR3 DNA is TGTGCCAGCAGCTTGGGGGTAGCGGAATACAATGAGCAGTTCTTC. Protein product: CASSLGVAEYNEQFF.

The chain employs TRBV7-9 and TRBJ2-6; unclear D gene. Trimming removed 3 bases at V and 15 bases at J, with 24 bases between. The CDR3 covers 16 residues. Germline lookup yields CDR1 SEHNR and CDR2 FQNEAQ (reference sequence). The CDR3 sequence: CASSLSEKNYEQYLTF. The CDR3 bases are TGTGCCAGCAGCTTGTCGGAGAAAAACTACGAGCAGTACCTGACTTTC.